Listed below are T cell receptor beta chains from one sample, sequenced in a study of T cells after yellow fever vaccination. From the 5' RACE reads, TCRdb called clonotypes with MiXCR, one entry per CDR3 protein. This sample has 450,000 to 550,000 distinct CDR3 sequences, with 20% to 25% found just once. Sample: PBMCs, taken approximately 22 days after the first yellow fever vaccination. Receptors originate from a man aged 18 to 29 who received the YFV17D yellow fever vaccine. CDR3s include the opening cysteine and the closing phenylalanine or tryptophan. Fields, in order: clone size, J gene, V gene, D gene, CDR3 DNA, CDR3 protein. A D gene is named only where the DNA matches it firmly. Size tells how often a clone was seen (once, few, many) or the class of an expanded clone, and some rows leave it out.

abundance: -; j_gene: TRBJ2-3; v_gene: TRBV5-1; d_gene: TRBD2; CDR3nt: TGCGCCAGCAGCTTGCCCCCCTATGGGGGGGGGGTACCAGATACGCAGTATTTT; CDR3aa: CASSLPPYGGGVPDTQYF
abundance: few; j_gene: TRBJ2-1; v_gene: TRBV6-2/TRBV6-3; d_gene: -; CDR3nt: TGTGCCAGCAGTTACGGGTTTGCGGGGTCCATCGGGTCGGGAGAGCAGTTCTTC; CDR3aa: CASSYGFAGSIGSGEQFF
abundance: -; j_gene: TRBJ1-4; v_gene: TRBV7-2; d_gene: -; CDR3nt: TGTGCCAGCAGCTTACGGGACTGGGAAAAACTGTTTTTT; CDR3aa: CASSLRDWEKLFF
abundance: -; j_gene: TRBJ2-3; v_gene: TRBV13; d_gene: -; CDR3nt: TGTGCCAGCTTACAGACCCGCACAGATACGCAGTATTTT; CDR3aa: CASLQTRTDTQYF
abundance: -; j_gene: TRBJ2-1; v_gene: TRBV11-3; d_gene: -; CDR3nt: TGTGCCAGCAGCTTCGGACACCCCAATATCTACAATGAGCAGTTCTTC; CDR3aa: CASSFGHPNIYNEQFF
abundance: few; j_gene: TRBJ2-7; v_gene: TRBV6-5; d_gene: -; CDR3nt: TGTGCCAGCAGTTACGGCGCAGCCTACGAGCAGTACTTC; CDR3aa: CASSYGAAYEQYF
abundance: -; j_gene: TRBJ2-7; v_gene: TRBV5-6; d_gene: TRBD2; CDR3nt: TGTGCCAGCGGGCGGCGTTGGCGGGGGGGTTTCTCCTACGAGCAGTACTTC; CDR3aa: CASGRRWRGGFSYEQYF
abundance: -; j_gene: TRBJ1-1; v_gene: TRBV6-5; d_gene: -; CDR3nt: TGTGCCAGCAGTTACAGACGGGAGGGAGACACTGAAGCTTTCTTT; CDR3aa: CASSYRREGDTEAFF
abundance: few; j_gene: TRBJ2-5; v_gene: TRBV27; d_gene: -; CDR3nt: TGTGCCAGCAGTTTATCGCTGGCTAGTTGGGAGACCCAGTACTTC; CDR3aa: CASSLSLASWETQYF
abundance: -; j_gene: TRBJ2-5; v_gene: TRBV7-2; d_gene: -; CDR3nt: TGTGCCAGCCTGGACCCTCCCGCCGAGACCCAGTACTTC; CDR3aa: CASLDPPAETQYF
abundance: -; j_gene: TRBJ2-5; v_gene: TRBV28; d_gene: TRBD2; CDR3nt: TGTGCCAGCAGTTTAGCCGCGGCGGGGGGCCTACAGACCCAGTACTTC; CDR3aa: CASSLAAAGGLQTQYF
abundance: -; j_gene: TRBJ1-1; v_gene: TRBV3-1; d_gene: -; CDR3nt: TGTGCCAGCAGCCAAAGAATGGCCAGTCAGGGAGCTTTCTTT; CDR3aa: CASSQRMASQGAFF
abundance: -; j_gene: TRBJ1-1; v_gene: TRBV5-1; d_gene: -; CDR3nt: TGCGCCAGCAGCTCCTTTGGAGGGAACACTGAAGCTTTCTTT; CDR3aa: CASSSFGGNTEAFF
abundance: many; j_gene: TRBJ2-7; v_gene: TRBV3-1; d_gene: TRBD1; CDR3nt: TGTGCCAGCAGCTACTGGACAGGATCCTACGAGCAGTACTTC; CDR3aa: CASSYWTGSYEQYF
abundance: few; j_gene: TRBJ1-1; v_gene: TRBV14; d_gene: -; CDR3nt: TGTGCCAGCAGGCCGCCGGGACTGGACACTGAAGCTTTCTTT; CDR3aa: CASRPPGLDTEAFF
abundance: -; j_gene: TRBJ2-6; v_gene: TRBV20-1; d_gene: -; CDR3nt: TGCAGTGCTAGAGACCCCGCACGGACTGCTGGGGCCAACGTCCTGACTTTC; CDR3aa: CSARDPARTAGANVLTF
abundance: -; j_gene: TRBJ2-1; v_gene: TRBV5-1; d_gene: TRBD1; CDR3nt: TGCGCCAGCAGCTTAGGGACAGGGGTATCTGGGTTTTACAATGAGCAGTTCTTC; CDR3aa: CASSLGTGVSGFYNEQFF
abundance: few; j_gene: TRBJ1-5; v_gene: TRBV7-8; d_gene: -; CDR3nt: TGTGCCAGCAGCCCGAGGGGAGCAGTTTACAATCAGCCCCAGCATTTT; CDR3aa: CASSPRGAVYNQPQHF
abundance: few; j_gene: TRBJ2-3; v_gene: TRBV11-3; d_gene: TRBD2; CDR3nt: TGTGCCAGCAGCGACCCGGGACTAGAGGACACAGATACGCAGTATTTT; CDR3aa: CASSDPGLEDTDTQYF
abundance: many; j_gene: TRBJ1-6; v_gene: TRBV2; d_gene: -; CDR3nt: TGTGCCAGCAGTGAAGTGTCTAATTCACCCCTCCACTTT; CDR3aa: CASSEVSNSPLHF
abundance: few; j_gene: TRBJ1-1; v_gene: TRBV5-6; d_gene: -; CDR3nt: TGTGCCAGCAGCCCGACAGGCCAACAGGAAGCTTTCTTT; CDR3aa: CASSPTGQQEAFF
abundance: -; j_gene: TRBJ1-5; v_gene: TRBV21-1; d_gene: -; CDR3nt: TGTGCCAGCAGCCCTCTCCGGGGCTATTGGAATAGCAATCAGCCCCAGCATTTT; CDR3aa: CASSPLRGYWNSNQPQHF
abundance: few; j_gene: TRBJ2-5; v_gene: TRBV5-1; d_gene: -; CDR3nt: TGCGCCAGCAGCGGAGGGGGTTCCGCTGAAAAGGACCAGTACTTC; CDR3aa: CASSGGGSAEKDQYF
abundance: -; j_gene: TRBJ2-7; v_gene: TRBV7-2; d_gene: -; CDR3nt: TGTGCCAGCAGCTCGACAGGCTTCTACGAGCAGTACTTC; CDR3aa: CASSSTGFYEQYF
abundance: -; j_gene: TRBJ1-2; v_gene: TRBV27; d_gene: -; CDR3nt: TGTGCCAGCACCCCTCTTTGGGGGAACTATGGCTACACCTTC; CDR3aa: CASTPLWGNYGYTF
abundance: few; j_gene: TRBJ2-1; v_gene: TRBV6-4; d_gene: TRBD1; CDR3nt: TGTGCCAGCAGTAGGGACAGGGGGATGGATGAGCAGTTCTTC; CDR3aa: CASSRDRGMDEQFF
abundance: -; j_gene: TRBJ2-7; v_gene: TRBV4-1; d_gene: -; CDR3nt: TGCGCCAGCAGCCAAGCGAATATAGGGACCTACGAGCAGTACTTC; CDR3aa: CASSQANIGTYEQYF
abundance: -; j_gene: TRBJ1-2; v_gene: TRBV6-1; d_gene: -; CDR3nt: TGTGCCAGCAGTGAAGCTAGGACGATCTATGGCTACACCTTC; CDR3aa: CASSEARTIYGYTF
abundance: many; j_gene: TRBJ2-1; v_gene: TRBV7-3; d_gene: -; CDR3nt: TGTGCCAGCAGCTTAAACCCCGGGTATAATGAGCAGTTCTTC; CDR3aa: CASSLNPGYNEQFF
abundance: few; j_gene: TRBJ1-5; v_gene: TRBV12-3/TRBV12-4; d_gene: TRBD1; CDR3nt: TGTGCCAGCAGTTTATCACAGGGGGACAATCAGCCCCAGCATTTT; CDR3aa: CASSLSQGDNQPQHF
abundance: few; j_gene: TRBJ2-2; v_gene: TRBV12-3/TRBV12-4; d_gene: -; CDR3nt: TGTGCCAGCAGTCCCACCGGGTCCAACACCGGGGAGCTGTTTTTT; CDR3aa: CASSPTGSNTGELFF
abundance: many; j_gene: TRBJ2-1; v_gene: TRBV5-1; d_gene: TRBD1; CDR3nt: TGCGCCAGCAGCTTGGCCCCCTCAGGGGGCGTAGAGCAGTTCTTC; CDR3aa: CASSLAPSGGVEQFF
abundance: -; j_gene: TRBJ1-1; v_gene: TRBV25-1; d_gene: TRBD1; CDR3nt: TGTGCCACCTCACAGGGGTTTGAGGCTGAAGCTTTCTTT; CDR3aa: CATSQGFEAEAFF
abundance: -; j_gene: TRBJ2-3; v_gene: TRBV7-2; d_gene: TRBD2; CDR3nt: TGTGCCAGCAGCTTAATTGCCGGGGGGGCAACAGATACGCAGTATTTT; CDR3aa: CASSLIAGGATDTQYF
abundance: many; j_gene: TRBJ2-1; v_gene: TRBV11-1; d_gene: TRBD2; CDR3nt: TGTGCCAGCAGCTCCCACCCTATTACTAGCGGGGTTTACAATGAGCAGTTCTTC; CDR3aa: CASSSHPITSGVYNEQFF
abundance: -; j_gene: TRBJ2-3; v_gene: TRBV6-1; d_gene: TRBD2; CDR3nt: TGTGCCAGCAGTAAGCTAGCGGGCCTTAGCACAGATACGCAGTATTTT; CDR3aa: CASSKLAGLSTDTQYF
abundance: few; j_gene: TRBJ2-5; v_gene: TRBV7-9; d_gene: -; CDR3nt: TGTGCCAGCAGGGCTTTGGGCCAAGAGACCCAGTACTTC; CDR3aa: CASRALGQETQYF
abundance: -; j_gene: TRBJ2-6; v_gene: TRBV15; d_gene: -; CDR3nt: TGTGCCACCAGCAGACTCCGAGGAGCCGCCAACGTCCTGACTTTC; CDR3aa: CATSRLRGAANVLTF
abundance: -; j_gene: TRBJ1-4; v_gene: TRBV4-2; d_gene: -; CDR3nt: TGTGCCAGCAGCCAAGATTTGGGCGAAAAACTGTTTTTT; CDR3aa: CASSQDLGEKLFF
abundance: -; j_gene: TRBJ1-2; v_gene: TRBV3-1; d_gene: -; CDR3nt: TGTGCCAGCAGCCCCCCCCATGGTGGCTACACCTTC; CDR3aa: CASSPPHGGYTF
abundance: -; j_gene: TRBJ2-2; v_gene: TRBV5-1; d_gene: TRBD1; CDR3nt: TGCGCCAGCAGCCTGACAGGGGCAGCGGGCGGGGAGCTGTTTTTT; CDR3aa: CASSLTGAAGGELFF
abundance: few; j_gene: TRBJ1-3; v_gene: TRBV4-2; d_gene: -; CDR3nt: TGTGCCAGCAGCCAAGAGTCCGAGGAGCGGGGTGGAAACACCATATATTTT; CDR3aa: CASSQESEERGGNTIYF